This entry lists 29 T cell receptor beta chains sequenced from one sample in a study of glioma-infiltrating T cells. The iRepertoire nested amplicon-rescue multiplex PCR amplified TCR alpha and beta CDR3s from RNA. TCRdb independently ran MiXCR on the multiplex PCR reads; one entry per CDR3 protein. The data show about 140,000 distinct CDR3 sequences, with 35% to 50% seen just once and roughly 20% held by the top ten. Material: glioma tissue, nonneoplastic brain tissue, or PBMCs (not recorded which). The receptors were sampled from a human donor with low-grade glioma or glioblastoma, undergoing nonglioma brain surgery, or in good health (not recorded which).

The gene calls are TRBV7-9 and TRBJ2-3, with 9 bases lining up with TRBD1. Looked up from germline, CDR1 is SEHNR and CDR2 is FQNEAQ (reference sequence). This CDR3 spans 15 amino acids. Trimming cost V 5 bases and J 4 bases; bases outside gene matches: 7. DNA for the CDR3: TGTGCCAGCAGCCCCCGGGACAGGGAGCCAGATACGCAGTATTTT. It encodes CASSPRDREPDTQYF.

This clonotype occurred a few times. V gene TRBV24-1 combines with J gene TRBJ2-5, with D perhaps matching TRBD1 (6 bases). Deletions cut 3 bases from V and 1 base from J, with 11 bases between. CDR1 and CDR2 from the germline V gene are KGHDR and SFDVKD. The CDR3 is 15 amino acids. The CDR3 DNA reads TGTGCCACCAGTGATACCCGGACAGTCCAAGAGACCCAGTACTTC. It yields the protein CATSDTRTVQETQYF.

The V call is TRBV10-3, the J call TRBJ1-3; D gene uncertain. Germline CDR1 is ENHRY and CDR2 is SYGVKD. There are 13 residues in the CDR3. Trimming removed 7 bases at V and 2 bases at J, with 9 bases between. The CDR3 sequence: CAINLGPGNTIYF. In DNA, the CDR3 is TGTGCCATCAATCTCGGTCCTGGAAACACCATATATTTT.

The chain links TRBV2 to TRBJ2-3, with a possible D match to TRBD2 (5 bases). The CDR3 extends over 17 amino acids. Germline-derived CDR1 and CDR2 are SNHLY and FYNNEI. Deletions cut 6 bases from V and 1 base from J, with 20 bases between. This CDR3 is CASRKREHSQGTDTQYF. The DNA of the CDR3 is TGTGCCAGCAGGAAAAGGGAGCATTCCCAAGGCACAGATACGCAGTATTTT.

The chain links TRBV3-1 to TRBJ2-5; D might be TRBD1 (5 bases). V was clipped by 0 bases and J by 1 base, with 9 bases between them. Germline CDR1 and CDR2: LGHDT and YNNKEL (reference sequence). The CDR3 runs to 15 residues. The CDR3 protein is CASSQDLGPQETQYF. Written as DNA, the CDR3 is TGTGCCAGCAGCCAAGATTTGGGGCCCCAAGAGACCCAGTACTTC.

In this sample, this clonotype turned up a few times. The chain links TRBV7-6 to TRBJ1-1; a weak D match, TRBD1 (6 bases). Germline V lookup: CDR1 SGHVS, CDR2 FNYEAQ. The V gene lost 5 bases and the J gene lost 2 bases, with 12 bases spanning the gap. The length of the CDR3 is 14 residues. CDR3 coding DNA: TGTGCCAGCAGCACCCAGGGGCGAAACACTGAAGCTTTCTTT. It encodes CASSTQGRNTEAFF.

The V and J genes are TRBV7-3 and TRBJ1-6, with D unresolved. The CDR3 is 14 residues long. Germline CDR1 is SGHTA and CDR2 is FQGTGA. The ends were cut back, 2 bases at V and 7 bases at J, with 9 bases in the middle. The CDR3 coding sequence is TGTGCCAGCAGCTTAGGGGAAAGGAATTCACCCCTCCACTTT. This encodes CASSLGERNSPLHF.

J is TRBJ2-1 and V is TRBV7-2, with 13 bases identical to TRBD2. Germline CDR1 is SGHTA and CDR2 is FQGNSA. V lost 2 bases, J lost 0 bases, and 7 bases stayed unmatched. The CDR3 has 19 residues. The CDR3: CASSLLLAGGLSSYNEQFF. The CDR3 bases are TGTGCCAGCAGCTTATTACTAGCGGGGGGGCTAAGCTCCTACAATGAGCAGTTCTTC.

This clonotype is a singleton in its sample. A much more abundant neighbour one base away suggests this may be a read error. The V and J genes are TRBV28 and TRBJ2-7, with D possibly TRBD1 on 6 matching bases. Germline V lookup: CDR1 MDHEN, CDR2 SYDVKM. V gave up 5 bases and J gave up 5 bases, with 16 bases separating them. CDR3 length: 14 residues. CDR3 bases: TGTGCCAGCAGTATCCGGGGCAGGGGAAACGAGCAGTACTTC. Its protein is CASSIRGRGNEQYF.

This clonotype was observed a few times. This rearrangement joins TRBV7-2 to TRBJ2-7; D is uncertain. Trimming removed 4 bases at V and 1 base at J, with 8 bases between. This CDR3 region has 13 residues. Germline-derived CDR1 and CDR2 are SGHTA and FQGNSA. CDR3 DNA: TGTGCCAGCAGCTGGGAACCGTCCTACGAGCAGTACTTC. Amino acids: CASSWEPSYEQYF.

V and J are TRBV6-2 or TRBV6-3 and TRBJ1-5; D gene unclear. The CDR3 has 14 amino acids. V shed 2 bases and J shed 4 bases, with 9 bases lying between them. Germline lookup yields CDR1 MNHEY and CDR2 SVGEGT. CDR3 amino acids: CASSYRTSNQPQHF. CDR3 DNA sequence: TGTGCCAGCAGTTACCGCACGTCAAATCAGCCCCAGCATTTT.

This clonotype appeared a few times. The rearrangement uses TRBV6-1 and TRBJ1-5; D ambiguous. The CDR3 covers 15 residues. V lost 5 bases to trimming and J lost 0 bases, with 11 bases between them. CDR1 is MNHNS, CDR2 SASEGT, per germline. The CDR3 sequence is CASSLTQYSNQPQHF. CDR3 sequence (DNA): TGTGCCAGCAGTCTTACACAATATAGCAATCAGCCCCAGCATTTT.

To note about this clonotype: This may be a read error: a much more frequent sequence differs by one nucleotide. The V call is TRBV6-1, the J call TRBJ1-5, with D unresolved. This CDR3 has 14 residues. Per the germline V gene, CDR1 is MNHNS and CDR2 is SASEGT. DNA for the CDR3: TGTGCCAGCAGTGAGGAGCCTGGGAATCAGCCCCAGAATTTT. This sequence encodes CASSEEPGNQPQNF.

The chain links TRBV9 to TRBJ1-1; D ambiguous. The V end lost 0 bases, the J end lost 4 bases, and 13 bases lay between the germline ends. The CDR3 consists of 15 residues. CDR1 SGDLS and CDR2 YYNGEE come from the germline V gene. DNA of the CDR3: TGTGCCAGCAGCGTAGCTGACGGAGCGGGCACTGAAGCTTTCTTT. It codes for CASSVADGAGTEAFF.

For this clonotype: This sequence may be a read error, since a much larger clone differs from it by one base. The V gene is TRBV6-5, the J gene TRBJ2-7, with 7 bases identical to TRBD1. The J call is in doubt because the DNA end fits TRBJ2-5 better. The V gene's germline CDR1 is MNHEY and CDR2 SVGAGI. The length of the CDR3 is 13 residues. DNA for the CDR3: TGTGCCAGCAGACCCGACAGGGAAGGGACCCAGTACTTC. The encoded protein is CASRPDREGTQYF.

Only a few counts were recorded for this clonotype. The V call is TRBV4-2, the J call TRBJ2-2; D unclear. The germline V gene encodes CDR1 LGHNA and CDR2 YNFKEQ. The CDR3 has 12 amino acids. V gave up 7 bases and J gave up 8 bases, with 11 bases separating them. CDR3 protein: CASTTDRGELFF. In nucleotides, the CDR3 is TGTGCCAGCACAACAGATCGGGGGGAGCTGTTTTTT.

This clonotype was picked up a small number of times. The chain couples TRBV10-1 to TRBJ2-7; possibly TRBD2 for D (5 bases). There are 13 residues in the CDR3. CDR1 and CDR2 from the germline V gene are WNHNN and SYGVQD (reference sequence). Trimming removed 0 bases at V and 4 bases at J, with 7 bases between. DNA for the CDR3: TGCGCCAGCAGTGAGTCGTCGGGGTACGAGCAGTACTTC. Protein: CASSESSGYEQYF.

V and J are TRBV7-2 and TRBJ1-5; D gene ambiguous. V lost 5 bases, J lost 4 bases, and 12 bases lay in between. The V gene's germline CDR1 is SGHTA and CDR2 FQGNSA. There are 14 residues in the CDR3. The CDR3 region is CASSQGTPNQPQHF. The CDR3 nucleotides read TGTGCCAGCAGCCAAGGAACACCTAATCAGCCCCAGCATTTT.

This chain links TRBV7-6 with TRBJ2-1, with D perhaps TRBD2 (5 bases). The CDR3 runs to 15 residues. From germline, CDR1 is SGHVS and CDR2 FNYEAQ. V was clipped by 0 bases and J by 8 bases, with 14 bases between them. This chain's CDR3 is CASSLAGEGFDEQFF. The CDR3 DNA reads as TGTGCCAGCAGCTTAGCGGGAGAGGGATTCGATGAGCAGTTCTTC.

The chain links TRBV6-1 to TRBJ1-1; 7 bases are a match to TRBD1. CDR3 size: 12 residues. With V trimmed by 7 bases and J by 5 bases, 4 bases remained unmatched. In germline, CDR1 is MNHNS, CDR2 SASEGT. CDR3 sequence (DNA): TGTGCCAGCAAGACGACAGGGACTGAAGCTTTCTTT. This encodes CASKTTGTEAFF.

The chain is built from TRBV28 and TRBJ2-7; 8 bases are shared with TRBD2. Germline-derived CDR1 and CDR2 are MDHEN and SYDVKM. V lost 6 bases to trimming and J lost 2 bases; unmatched junction nucleotides: 9. The CDR3 runs 15 residues. CDR3 residues: CASRGLAAVPYEQYF. CDR3 sequence (DNA): TGTGCCAGCAGAGGACTAGCCGCTGTTCCCTACGAGCAGTACTTC.

This clonotype was seen only once. This may stem from a read error, because a much larger clone lies one nucleotide away. This sequence joins TRBV7-2 and TRBJ2-3; maybe TRBD2 (7 bases). The ends were cut back, 2 bases at V and 3 bases at J, with 12 bases in the middle. The germline CDR1 and CDR2 sequences are SGHTA and FQGNSA. CDR3 size: 15 residues. The CDR3 DNA sequence: TGTGCCAGCAGCTTATACGGGGGGCAGACAGATACGCAGTATTTT. Protein sequence: CASSLYGGQTDTQYF.

The sample holds a few counts of this clonotype. This sequence joins TRBV18 and TRBJ1-1; the D gene is possibly TRBD1 (5 bases). Germline V gene sequence: CDR1 KGHSH, CDR2 LQKENI. The CDR3 covers 14 residues. The germline V and J ends were trimmed by 3 bases and 0 bases, with 8 bases remaining between them. The CDR3, as DNA: TGTGCCAGCTCACCCGACAGTTTGAACACTGAAGCTTTCTTT. Translating it yields CASSPDSLNTEAFF.

The V and J genes are TRBV20-1 and TRBJ2-7, with TRBD2 as a possible D gene (5 bases). Trimming took off 2 bases at V and 0 bases at J, with 14 bases between the two ends. This CDR3 comprises 15 residues. In germline, CDR1 is DFQATT, CDR2 SNEGSKA (reference sequence). Written as DNA, the CDR3 is TGCAGTGCTAGAAAGGGCGGGCCATTCTCCTACGAGCAGTACTTC. Amino acids: CSARKGGPFSYEQYF.

The chain is built from TRBV4-2 and TRBJ1-2, with a weak D call TRBD1 (5 bases). This CDR3 has 15 residues. V was clipped by 0 bases and J by 8 bases, with 16 bases between them. Germline CDR1 reads LGHNA; CDR2 reads YNFKEQ. CDR3 residues: CASSQETEGRGGYTF. For the CDR3, the DNA is TGTGCCAGCAGCCAAGAAACCGAGGGTCGGGGCGGCTACACCTTC.

This chain uses TRBV4-1 with TRBJ2-7; 11 nucleotides match TRBD1. The CDR3 sequence is 17 residues long. Germline V gene sequence: CDR1 MGHRA, CDR2 YSYEKL. V lost 0 bases, J lost 0 bases, and 4 bases stayed unmatched. This CDR3 reads CASSQDRTGGRSYEQYF. CDR3 nucleotide sequence: TGCGCCAGCAGCCAAGACAGGACAGGGGGCCGCTCCTACGAGCAGTACTTC.

This clonotype was seen just once. The genes are TRBV19 and TRBJ1-5; no clear D gene. The CDR3 runs to 13 residues. CDR1 LNHDA and CDR2 SQIVND come from the germline V gene (reference sequence). V lost 1 base and J 6 bases, leaving 7 bases between the germline ends. In DNA, the CDR3 is TGTGCCAGTAGTATAGGAGTAATTCAGCCCCAGCATTTT. This gives the protein CASSIGVIQPQHF. Combining the CDR3 with reference TRBV19 and TRBJ1-5 gives the whole variable domain DGGITQSPKYLFRKEGQNVTLSCEQNLNHDAMYWYRQDPGQGLRLIYYSQIVNDFQKGDIAEGYSVSREKKESFPLTVTSAQKNPTAFYLCASSIGVIQPQHFGDGTRLSIL.

This chain joins TRBV15 and TRBJ1-2, with TRBD1 matching 8 bases. Germline V CDR1 and CDR2: LNHNV, YYDKDF (reference sequence). CDR3 length equals 16 residues. J lost 6 bases, V lost 0 bases, and 9 bases had no gene match. The CDR3 here is CATSRDRGRGPNGYTF. Here the CDR3 DNA reads TGTGCCACCAGCAGAGATCGCGGCAGGGGGCCGAATGGCTACACCTTC.

This chain uses TRBV6-1 with TRBJ1-1, with TRBD1 matching 8 bases. Germline V gives CDR1 MNHNS, CDR2 SASEGT. Trimming removed 3 bases from V and 0 bases from J; junction bases left unmatched: 6. CDR3 size: 16 residues. The CDR3 sequence is CASSDQTGVVNTEAFF. The DNA for the CDR3 is TGTGCCAGCAGTGACCAGACAGGGGTCGTGAACACTGAAGCTTTCTTT.